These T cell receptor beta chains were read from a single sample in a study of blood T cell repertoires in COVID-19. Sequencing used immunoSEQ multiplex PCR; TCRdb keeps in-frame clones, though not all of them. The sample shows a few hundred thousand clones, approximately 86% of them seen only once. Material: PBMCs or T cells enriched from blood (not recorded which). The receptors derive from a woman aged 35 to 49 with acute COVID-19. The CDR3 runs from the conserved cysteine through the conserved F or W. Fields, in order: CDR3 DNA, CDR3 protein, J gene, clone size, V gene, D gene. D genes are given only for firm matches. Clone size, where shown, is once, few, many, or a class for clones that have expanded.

cdr3_nt: TGTGCCAGCAGCCGGGGTAGCGGACACAATGAGCAGTTCTTC
cdr3_aa: CASSRGSGHNEQFF
j_call: TRBJ2-1
clone_size: NA
v_call: TRBV3-1/TRBV3-2
d_call: NA

cdr3_nt: TGTGCCAGCAGCCCGGGACTACCGCGGGCTAATGAGCAGTTCTTC
cdr3_aa: CASSPGLPRANEQFF
j_call: TRBJ2-1
clone_size: NA
v_call: TRBV7-3
d_call: TRBD2

cdr3_nt: TGTGCCAGCAGTGAACCCGTAGGGACAGGAGCTTACGAGCAGTACTTC
cdr3_aa: CASSEPVGTGAYEQYF
j_call: TRBJ2-7
clone_size: NA
v_call: TRBV28
d_call: TRBD1

cdr3_nt: TGTGCCAGCAGTCGGACAGGGGGCGTCGAAGCTTTCTTT
cdr3_aa: CASSRTGGVEAFF
j_call: TRBJ1-1
clone_size: NA
v_call: TRBV7-2
d_call: TRBD1

cdr3_nt: TGTGCCAGCAGACTGACAGGTTTGGATACGCAGTATTTT
cdr3_aa: CASRLTGLDTQYF
j_call: TRBJ2-3
clone_size: NA
v_call: TRBV28
d_call: NA

cdr3_nt: TGTGCCAGCAGCAACACTAAAAGCACTGAAGCTTTCTTT
cdr3_aa: CASSNTKSTEAFF
j_call: TRBJ1-1
clone_size: NA
v_call: TRBV3-1/TRBV3-2
d_call: NA

cdr3_nt: TGTGCCAGCAGTTTGTTTGGACAGGGGGACAATCAGCCCCAGCATTTT
cdr3_aa: CASSLFGQGDNQPQHF
j_call: TRBJ1-5
clone_size: NA
v_call: TRBV28
d_call: TRBD1

cdr3_nt: TGTGCCAGCAGCATGGGACAGGTGATTTCCTACAATGAGCAGTTCTTC
cdr3_aa: CASSMGQVISYNEQFF
j_call: TRBJ2-1
clone_size: few
v_call: TRBV5-4
d_call: TRBD1

cdr3_nt: TGTGCCAGCAGTCCATCAGGGAGGGCAGAAGCTTTCTTT
cdr3_aa: CASSPSGRAEAFF
j_call: TRBJ1-1
clone_size: NA
v_call: TRBV27
d_call: NA

cdr3_nt: TGTGCCAGCAGTGATAAGCGAGGCAATCAGCCCCAGCATTTT
cdr3_aa: CASSDKRGNQPQHF
j_call: TRBJ1-5
clone_size: NA
v_call: TRBV25-1
d_call: NA

cdr3_nt: TGTGCCAGCTCATATGACAGGGCCCGCCGTCCTGAAGCTTTCTTT
cdr3_aa: CASSYDRARRPEAFF
j_call: TRBJ1-1
clone_size: NA
v_call: TRBV18
d_call: TRBD1

cdr3_nt: TGTGCCAGCAGCCCCGGGACAGTGGGCTATGGCTACACCTTC
cdr3_aa: CASSPGTVGYGYTF
j_call: TRBJ1-2
clone_size: NA
v_call: TRBV5-4
d_call: TRBD1

cdr3_nt: TGTGCCACCCTTTCCGGCAGGGATGGCTACACCTTC
cdr3_aa: CATLSGRDGYTF
j_call: TRBJ1-2
clone_size: NA
v_call: TRBV6-5
d_call: NA

cdr3_nt: TGTGCCACCCAAAAGGGGGGGGGCCGATCAAATTCACCCCTCCACTTT
cdr3_aa: CATQKGGGRSNSPLHF
j_call: TRBJ1-6
clone_size: many
v_call: TRBV25-1
d_call: NA

cdr3_nt: TGTGCCAGTAGTATAGCGGGCAGGGGGCGAGGGAATGAAAAACTGTTTTTT
cdr3_aa: CASSIAGRGRGNEKLFF
j_call: TRBJ1-4
clone_size: once
v_call: TRBV19
d_call: TRBD1

cdr3_nt: TGTGCCAGCAGCTTCCTAGCGGGGAAGGGAAATGAGCAGTTCTTC
cdr3_aa: CASSFLAGKGNEQFF
j_call: TRBJ2-1
clone_size: NA
v_call: TRBV7-2
d_call: TRBD2

cdr3_nt: TGTGCCAGCAGTGTAAGACAGGCACAGAATGGGATTCCCCTCCACTTT
cdr3_aa: CASSVRQAQNGIPLHF
j_call: TRBJ1-6
clone_size: NA
v_call: TRBV2
d_call: NA

cdr3_nt: TGTGCCAGCAGCCCGGGACAGGGGACCTCTGGAAACACCATATATTTT
cdr3_aa: CASSPGQGTSGNTIYF
j_call: TRBJ1-3
clone_size: NA
v_call: TRBV9
d_call: TRBD1

cdr3_nt: TGCGCCAGCAGAGCCCAGGGGGACGAGCAGTACTTC
cdr3_aa: CASRAQGDEQYF
j_call: TRBJ2-7
clone_size: NA
v_call: TRBV5-1
d_call: TRBD1

cdr3_nt: TGTGCCAGCAGCGAAACTACCGGGTTGGATACGCAGTATTTT
cdr3_aa: CASSETTGLDTQYF
j_call: TRBJ2-3
clone_size: NA
v_call: TRBV7-9
d_call: NA

cdr3_nt: TGTGCCAGCAGCCCAGGGCGCGAAATAGCGGGGGGATACAATGAGCAGTTCTTC
cdr3_aa: CASSPGREIAGGYNEQFF
j_call: TRBJ2-1
clone_size: NA
v_call: TRBV11-2
d_call: TRBD2

cdr3_nt: TGTGCCACCAGTGATTCGAGAACAGGGGGCGACTATGGCTACACCTTC
cdr3_aa: CATSDSRTGGDYGYTF
j_call: TRBJ1-2
clone_size: NA
v_call: TRBV24-1
d_call: TRBD1

cdr3_nt: TGTGCCAGCAGCCAAGAGTGGACAGGTGCAACTAATGAAAAACTGTTTTTT
cdr3_aa: CASSQEWTGATNEKLFF
j_call: TRBJ1-4
clone_size: NA
v_call: TRBV3-1/TRBV3-2
d_call: TRBD1

cdr3_nt: TGTGCCAGCAGTTTGGACACCGGCAATCAGCCCCAGCATTTT
cdr3_aa: CASSLDTGNQPQHF
j_call: TRBJ1-5
clone_size: NA
v_call: TRBV2
d_call: NA

cdr3_nt: TGTGCCAGCAGTACTCTTGGACAGGGGCGTGCGGATGGCTACACCTTC
cdr3_aa: CASSTLGQGRADGYTF
j_call: TRBJ1-2
clone_size: NA
v_call: TRBV27
d_call: TRBD1

cdr3_nt: TGTGCCAGCAGCTTAAGCCCCCCCGGGACAGGGACCTACGAGCAGTACTTC
cdr3_aa: CASSLSPPGTGTYEQYF
j_call: TRBJ2-7
clone_size: NA
v_call: TRBV11-3
d_call: TRBD1

cdr3_nt: TGCGCCAGCAGCGAACAGGGGGGACACACTGAAGCTTTCTTT
cdr3_aa: CASSEQGGHTEAFF
j_call: TRBJ1-1
clone_size: once
v_call: TRBV5-1
d_call: TRBD1

cdr3_nt: TGCGCCAGCAGCTTGGCCGGCCTAGCGGGGAGCACAGATACGCAGTATTTT
cdr3_aa: CASSLAGLAGSTDTQYF
j_call: TRBJ2-3
clone_size: NA
v_call: TRBV5-1
d_call: TRBD2

cdr3_nt: TGTGCCAGCAGGCTACGGGGGGCCTATCAGCCCCAGCATTTT
cdr3_aa: CASRLRGAYQPQHF
j_call: TRBJ1-5
clone_size: NA
v_call: TRBV28
d_call: NA

cdr3_nt: TGTGCCAGCAATAGGGGAAATTCACCCCTCCACTTT
cdr3_aa: CASNRGNSPLHF
j_call: TRBJ1-6
clone_size: NA
v_call: TRBV6-5
d_call: NA

cdr3_nt: TGTGCCAGCAGAGCAATGACAAGCACTGAAGCTTTCTTT
cdr3_aa: CASRAMTSTEAFF
j_call: TRBJ1-1
clone_size: NA
v_call: TRBV6-5
d_call: NA

cdr3_nt: TGTGCCAGCGCGGGTAGCCCCCAAGAGACCCAGTACTTC
cdr3_aa: CASAGSPQETQYF
j_call: TRBJ2-5
clone_size: NA
v_call: TRBV7-6
d_call: NA

cdr3_nt: TGTGCCAGCAGCTTGGGACTAGCGGGAGGAGGGGGAGAGACCCAGTACTTC
cdr3_aa: CASSLGLAGGGGETQYF
j_call: TRBJ2-5
clone_size: few
v_call: TRBV5-4
d_call: TRBD2

cdr3_nt: TGTGCCAGCTCACCAGGGGTAGGGGCAGCGAACACTGAAGCTTTCTTT
cdr3_aa: CASSPGVGAANTEAFF
j_call: TRBJ1-1
clone_size: once
v_call: TRBV18
d_call: NA

cdr3_nt: TGTGCCAGCTCACTTTTTACAGGGTCTCCTGAAGCTTTCTTT
cdr3_aa: CASSLFTGSPEAFF
j_call: TRBJ1-1
clone_size: NA
v_call: TRBV18
d_call: NA

cdr3_nt: TGCAGCGCCACGGACTATCTAAACTACGAGCAGTACTTC
cdr3_aa: CSATDYLNYEQYF
j_call: TRBJ2-7
clone_size: few
v_call: TRBV29-1
d_call: NA

cdr3_nt: TGTGCCAGCGCACAGAGCGGCCTCTATGGCTACACCTTC
cdr3_aa: CASAQSGLYGYTF
j_call: TRBJ1-2
clone_size: NA
v_call: TRBV2
d_call: NA